A single sample gave rise to the 16 T cell receptor beta chains below, sequenced in a study of shared clonotypes between healthy human individuals. Naivety among CD8 cells was defined by CD45RO negativity and positive CCR7 selection, thereby excluding terminally differentiated effector memory CD45RA+ cells. The assay was immunoSEQ multiplex PCR, and TCRdb's table has in-frame clones only and misses some. The sample records about 2.1 million clones, roughly 91% being singletons. The sequenced sample consisted of naive CD8+ T cells from PBMCs. These TCRs come from a man younger than 30 in good health. Some clones in this sample may be carry-over from other donors' samples.

As regards this clone: Other DNA variants within this sample encode the same CDR3. V is TRBV7-9 and J is TRBJ1-1, with unresolved D. This CDR3 comprises 13 residues. Per the germline V gene, CDR1 is SEHNR and CDR2 is FQNEAQ (reference sequence). Trimming left V 4 bases short and J 3 bases short, with 9 bases between. DNA for the CDR3: TGTGCCAGCAGCTCGCCCGGGGACACTGAAGCTTTCTTT. Protein product: CASSSPGDTEAFF.

V and J are TRBV27 and TRBJ1-1, with a possible D match to TRBD1 (6 bases). V lost 2 bases to trimming and J lost 4 bases, with 14 bases between them. Germline CDR1 and CDR2: MNHEY and SMNVEV (reference sequence). The CDR3 contains 15 residues. The CDR3 coding sequence is TGTGCCAGCAGTTTACCCGGGGGGGCGAGCACTGAAGCTTTCTTT. Residues: CASSLPGGASTEAFF.

This clone turned up a few times. This chain uses TRBV28 with TRBJ2-7; TRBD2 matches at 10 bases. CDR3 size: 13 residues. The germline V gene has CDR1 MDHEN and CDR2 SYDVKM. The V and J ends lost 4 bases and 5 bases, in that order; junction bases with no gene match: 2. The CDR3 loop is CASSSSGSHEQYF. The CDR3 bases are TGTGCCAGCAGTTCTAGCGGGAGCCACGAGCAGTACTTC.

This chain links TRBV5-6 with TRBJ2-7; 11 bases match TRBD1. Trimming removed 3 bases from V and 6 bases from J; junction bases left unmatched: 2. The CDR3 contains 13 residues. CDR1 SGHDT and CDR2 YYEEEE come from the germline V gene. The CDR3 spells CASSWGTGGEQYF. The CDR3 coding sequence is TGTGCCAGCAGCTGGGGGACAGGGGGCGAGCAGTACTTC.

The rearrangement joins TRBV11-2 to TRBJ2-3; maybe TRBD1 (5 bases). Germline CDR1 reads SGHAT; CDR2 reads FQNNGV. This CDR3 region has 18 residues. V was shortened by 4 bases and J by 0 bases, with 20 bases between the two germline ends. The CDR3 DNA reads TGTGCCAGCAGCTCAGTAAGAGCTGTGGGGCTAAGCACAGATACGCAGTATTTT. This gives the protein CASSSVRAVGLSTDTQYF.

The chain recombines TRBV7-9 with TRBJ1-1; a possible D gene is TRBD1 (6 bases). V gave up 0 bases and J gave up 0 bases, with 8 bases separating them. Germline CDR1 and CDR2: SEHNR and FQNEAQ (reference sequence). CDR3 length equals 15 residues. DNA of the CDR3: TGTGCCAGCAGCTTAGCGACAGGTTTGAACACTGAAGCTTTCTTT. It specifies CASSLATGLNTEAFF.

This chain joins TRBV7-9 and TRBJ2-5; a weak D match, TRBD2 (6 bases). Germline loops: CDR1 SEHNR, CDR2 FQNEAQ (reference sequence). V lost 5 bases to trimming and J lost 9 bases, with 10 bases between them. The CDR3 loop spans 11 amino acids. CDR3 in DNA: TGTGCCAGCAGCCTCGGGGAGGCCCAGTACTTC. As protein: CASSLGEAQYF.

The chain combines TRBV6-1 with TRBJ2-7; 7 bases are shared with TRBD1. In germline, CDR1 is MNHNS, CDR2 SASEGT. V trimming: 2 bases; J trimming: 6 bases; junction bases outside the gene matches: 7. The CDR3 is made up of 14 amino acids. The CDR3 loop reads CASSETDRAGEQYF. DNA for the CDR3: TGTGCCAGCAGTGAAACTGACAGGGCCGGCGAGCAGTACTTC.

V usage is TRBV6-1 and J usage is TRBJ1-2, with D unclear. CDR1 and CDR2 from the germline V gene are MNHNS and SASEGT. V gave up 0 bases and J gave up 5 bases, with 13 bases separating them. The CDR3 spans 15 residues. The CDR3 sequence is CASSEAADIAYGYTF. The CDR3 coding sequence is TGTGCCAGCAGTGAAGCGGCAGACATAGCATATGGCTACACCTTC.

The rearrangement joins TRBV10-3 to TRBJ2-3, with 10 bases matching TRBD1. Germline V gene lookup returns CDR1 ENHRY and CDR2 SYGVKD. J lost 3 bases, V lost 4 bases, and 4 bases had no gene match. The CDR3 covers 15 residues. The CDR3 here is CAISATGGGTDTQYF. Here the CDR3 DNA reads TGTGCCATCAGTGCGACAGGGGGCGGGACAGATACGCAGTATTTT.

The chain employs TRBV7-9 and TRBJ2-3, with D unclear. V was cut by 3 bases and J by 4 bases, with 8 bases left in between. The CDR3 is 13 amino acids. Germline V gene data show CDR1 as SEHNR and CDR2 as FQNEAQ (reference sequence). CDR3 residues: CASSFLSPDTQYF. The CDR3 nucleotides are TGTGCCAGCAGCTTTCTTTCCCCAGATACGCAGTATTTT.

The J gene is TRBJ2-1, the V gene TRBV28, with D possibly being TRBD1 or TRBD2 (5 bases each). Germline lookup yields CDR1 MDHEN and CDR2 SYDVKM. The CDR3 contains 15 residues. The V and J ends lost 1 base and 7 bases respectively, with 14 bases between them. The DNA of the CDR3 is TGTGCCAGCAGTTTATTGAGGGACCTTAGGAATGAGCAGTTCTTC. It is translated as CASSLLRDLRNEQFF.

The chain uses TRBV14 and TRBJ2-1, with D perhaps matching TRBD1 or TRBD2 (5 bases each). CDR3 length: 16 residues. The germline V and J ends were trimmed by 0 bases and 4 bases, with 13 bases remaining between them. Germline V lookup: CDR1 SGHDN, CDR2 FVKESK. Here the CDR3 reads CASSQEWDGVYNEQFF. The CDR3 DNA reads TGTGCCAGCAGCCAAGAGTGGGACGGAGTTTACAATGAGCAGTTCTTC.

J is TRBJ2-1 and V is TRBV25-1; no clear D gene. The V end lost 5 bases, the J end lost 5 bases, and 7 bases lay between the germline ends. This CDR3 is built from 12 residues. Germline V gene sequence: CDR1 MGHDK, CDR2 SYGVNS. CDR3 bases: TGTGCCAGCAGTATAAGGGACAATGAGCAGTTCTTC. This encodes CASSIRDNEQFF.

The chain employs TRBV13 and TRBJ2-5, with 7 bases matching TRBD1. Germline assignment: CDR1 PRHDT and CDR2 FYEKMQ (reference sequence). J lost 5 bases, V lost 5 bases, and 11 bases had no gene match. This CDR3 is built from 15 residues. CDR3 in amino acids: CASSTRDSEQETQYF. CDR3 coding DNA: TGTGCCAGCAGCACCCGGGACAGCGAGCAGGAGACCCAGTACTTC. The variable domain in full, completed from reference TRBV13 and TRBJ2-5, reads AAGVIQSPRHLIKEKRETATLKCYPIPRHDTVYWYQQGPGQDPQFLISFYEKMQSDKGSIPDRFSAQQFSDYHSELNMSSLELGDSALYFCASSTRDSEQETQYFGPGTRLLVL.

V and J are TRBV13 and TRBJ1-1; D unresolved. The CDR3 contains 12 residues. The germline V gene has CDR1 PRHDT and CDR2 FYEKMQ (reference sequence). Between the trimmed V and J ends, which lost 5 bases and 5 bases, there was a span of 9 bases. CDR3 loop: CASSPMGTEAFF. CDR3 DNA: TGTGCCAGCAGCCCCATGGGGACTGAAGCTTTCTTT.